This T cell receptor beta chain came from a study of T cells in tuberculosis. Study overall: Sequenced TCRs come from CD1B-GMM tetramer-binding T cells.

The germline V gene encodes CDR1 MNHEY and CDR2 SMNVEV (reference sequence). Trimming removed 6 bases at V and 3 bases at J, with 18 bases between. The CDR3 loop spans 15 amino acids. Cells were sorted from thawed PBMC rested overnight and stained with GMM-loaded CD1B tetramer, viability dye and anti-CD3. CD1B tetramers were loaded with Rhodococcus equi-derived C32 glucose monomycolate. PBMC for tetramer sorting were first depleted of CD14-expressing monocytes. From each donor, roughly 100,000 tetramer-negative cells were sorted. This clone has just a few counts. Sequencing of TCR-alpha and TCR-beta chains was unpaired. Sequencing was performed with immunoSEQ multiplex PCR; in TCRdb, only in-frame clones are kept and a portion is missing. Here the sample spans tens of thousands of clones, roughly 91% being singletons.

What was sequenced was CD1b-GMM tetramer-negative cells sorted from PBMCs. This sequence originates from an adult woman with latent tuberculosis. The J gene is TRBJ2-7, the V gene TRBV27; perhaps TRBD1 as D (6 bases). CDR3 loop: CASRASGGRGYEQYF. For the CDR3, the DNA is TGTGCCAGCAGAGCTAGTGGGGGCAGGGGCTACGAGCAGTACTTC.